These T cell receptor beta chains were read from a single sample in a study of blood T cell repertoires in COVID-19. The repertoire was sequenced with immunoSEQ multiplex PCR; TCRdb's copy has only in-frame clones and lacks some. The data hold around 37,000 clones, with around 85% observed a single time. Sequencing input: peripheral blood. The receptor set was obtained from a man aged 45-65 years with active COVID-19. Each CDR3 is given with its conserved first and last residue. A D gene is named only where the DNA matches it firmly. A clone size is listed for some rows: how often the clone was seen (once, few, many), or a class if it is expanded.

J	size	D	V	DNA	CDR3
TRBJ1-6	NA	TRBD1	TRBV6-5	TGTGCCAGCAGTTATATGCGGGACAGGAATAATTCACCCCTCCACTTT	CASSYMRDRNNSPLHF
TRBJ1-1	once	TRBD1	TRBV7-9	TGTGCCAGCAGACCAGGGACAGCTAGGAACACTGAAGCTTTCTTT	CASRPGTARNTEAFF
TRBJ1-2	NA	TRBD1	TRBV9	TGTGCCAGCAGGGGACAGGGGGCTGGCGGCTACACCTTC	CASRGQGAGGYTF
TRBJ1-2	medium-sized	TRBD1	TRBV6-6	TGTGCCAGCAGTTACCCGGGACAGGGGACCTATGGCTACACCTTC	CASSYPGQGTYGYTF
TRBJ1-5	once	TRBD1	TRBV27	TGTGCCAGCAGTTTTCGGGCAGGGGGCGATCAGCCCCAGCATTTT	CASSFRAGGDQPQHF
TRBJ2-7	NA	TRBD1	TRBV6-5	TGTGCCAGCAGTTACTCACCGGGACAGATTCCTTACGAGCAGTACTTC	CASSYSPGQIPYEQYF
TRBJ1-2	NA	NA	TRBV4-1	TGCGCCAGCAGCCCTTTAAAATTCTATGGCTACACCTTC	CASSPLKFYGYTF
TRBJ1-2	NA	TRBD1	TRBV2	TGTGCCAGCGGAGTGACGGGGACAGGGGTTGGTGGCTACACCTTC	CASGVTGTGVGGYTF
TRBJ2-5	NA	NA	TRBV30	TGTGCCTGGAGTCCTCACCCGATCCGGGAGACCCAGTACTTC	CAWSPHPIRETQYF
TRBJ1-6	NA	TRBD1	TRBV27	TGTGCCAGCAGGAAGGGACAGGGTAATTCACCCCTCCACTTT	CASRKGQGNSPLHF
TRBJ2-1	NA	NA	TRBV15	TGTGCCACCAGCAGAGACATAGTCTCCTACAATGAGCAGTTCTTC	CATSRDIVSYNEQFF
TRBJ2-1	NA	NA	TRBV7-6	TGTGCCAGCAGCCGGGGGTCTCTAAGGGGCTACAATGAGCAGTTCTTC	CASSRGSLRGYNEQFF
TRBJ2-2	NA	NA	TRBV12-5	TGTGCTAGTGGCTACCGGGGAGGGGAGCTGTTTTTT	CASGYRGGELFF
TRBJ2-7	few	NA	TRBV2	TGTGCCAGCAGTGAATGGGGAATTCAGGGCTACGAGCAGTACTTC	CASSEWGIQGYEQYF
TRBJ1-5	NA	NA	TRBV5-1	TGCGCCAGCAGCTTGGAAGAGGGTAGCAATCAGCCCCAGCATTTT	CASSLEEGSNQPQHF
TRBJ2-1	once	TRBD2	TRBV11-2	TGTGCCAGCAACTGGGGGGGTTCCAATGAGCAGTTCTTC	CASNWGGSNEQFF
TRBJ2-2	large	NA	TRBV7-7	TGTGCCAGCAGCTTAAAATTCTATTCAGGGGAACTTGGCCTTGGAGGGGAGCTGTTTTTT	CASSLKFYSGELGLGGELFF
TRBJ2-7	NA	TRBD1	TRBV7-6	TGTGCCAGCAGCTTGGGGGGACAGGGCACTGGATACGAGCAGTACTTC	CASSLGGQGTGYEQYF
TRBJ2-4	NA	TRBD2	TRBV5-4	TGTGCCAGCAGCTTGGCACTAGCGGGGGGGCGTAAGGGCATTCAGTACTTC	CASSLALAGGRKGIQYF
TRBJ2-5	NA	NA	TRBV19	TGTGCCAGTAGTATTGGGCAGGTCAGCCAAGAGACCCAGTACTTC	CASSIGQVSQETQYF
TRBJ2-5	NA	NA	TRBV11-2	TGTGCCAGCAGCTTAGGGGAGGAGGAGACCCAGTACTTC	CASSLGEEETQYF
TRBJ2-3	NA	TRBD2	TRBV12-3/TRBV12-4	TGTGCCAGCGGGAGGGTTGGGCAGTATTTT	CASGRVGQYF
TRBJ1-2	once	NA	TRBV9	TGTGCCAGCACAGCAGGAGGTAACTATGGCTACACCTTC	CASTAGGNYGYTF
TRBJ2-7	NA	TRBD1	TRBV6-5	TGTGCCAGCAGCCGCGACAGGGATAGGTCCTACGAGCAGTACTTC	CASSRDRDRSYEQYF
TRBJ2-1	NA	TRBD2	TRBV27	TGTGCCAGCAGTGTATTAGTTCTAGCGGGGGGCCATGAGCAGTTCTTC	CASSVLVLAGGHEQFF
TRBJ2-2	NA	TRBD2	TRBV27	TGTGCCAGCAGGGCTCTAGCGGGGGCCCTTAACACCGGGGAGCTGTTTTTT	CASRALAGALNTGELFF
TRBJ1-6	once	TRBD1	TRBV6-5	TGTGCCACCAATACAGGGGAGTATAATTCACCCCTCCACTTT	CATNTGEYNSPLHF
TRBJ1-2	NA	NA	TRBV28	TGTGCCAGCAGCACCCTGAGGAATGGCTACACCTTC	CASSTLRNGYTF
TRBJ2-3	NA	TRBD2	TRBV27	TGTGCCAGCAGCCTAAGACTAGCGGGGGATACGCAGTATTTT	CASSLRLAGDTQYF
TRBJ1-2	NA	NA	TRBV11-2	TGTGCCAGCAGCTTAGGTTTATATGGCTACACCTTC	CASSLGLYGYTF
TRBJ1-2	few	NA	TRBV19	TGTGCCAGTAGTCCCAGGGTATCCAACTATGGCTACACCTTC	CASSPRVSNYGYTF
TRBJ1-1	NA	TRBD1	TRBV28	TGTGCCAGCAGACCGACAGGGGGCAAGGGTTGGGGCACTGAAGCTTTCTTT	CASRPTGGKGWGTEAFF
TRBJ2-7	NA	TRBD2	TRBV18	TGTGCCAGCTCACCACCTAGCGGGAGCTACTACGAGCAGTACTTC	CASSPPSGSYYEQYF
TRBJ2-5	NA	TRBD2	TRBV2	TGTGCCAGCAGTGAAGCGTCTCTAGCGGCCCTCAAAGAGACCCAGTACTTC	CASSEASLAALKETQYF
TRBJ1-2	NA	NA	TRBV24-1	TGTGCCACCAGTGATTCCGACTCAGGGTATGGCTACACCTTC	CATSDSDSGYGYTF
TRBJ2-1	NA	NA	TRBV19	TGTGCCAGTACCACACAGGGATACAATGAGCAGTTCTTC	CASTTQGYNEQFF
TRBJ2-1	NA	TRBD2	TRBV7-7	TGTGCCAGCAGCTTCGGACTAGCGGACAACAATGAGCAGTTCTTC	CASSFGLADNNEQFF
TRBJ2-7	once	TRBD2	TRBV7-6	TGTGCCAGCAGCTTACTAGCGGCCTCCTACGAGCAGTACTTC	CASSLLAASYEQYF
TRBJ1-6	NA	NA	TRBV19	TGTGCCAGTAGTATTCGAGGGAGGTCCTATAATTCACCCCTCCACTTT	CASSIRGRSYNSPLHF
TRBJ2-1	NA	TRBD2	TRBV5-1	TGCGCCAGCACGAACAGCGGGGCCTCTAGTTACCGCTCCTACAATGAGCAGTTCTTC	CASTNSGASSYRSYNEQFF